These T cell receptor beta chains were read from a single sample in a study of blood T cell repertoires in COVID-19. The method was immunoSEQ multiplex PCR; TCRdb's version includes in-frame clones alone and lacks a portion of them. The sample has some 200,000 clones, around 86% seen once. Sequencing input: peripheral blood. The receptor set was obtained from a woman aged 40 to 49 with acute or convalescent COVID-19. CDR3s include the opening cysteine and the closing phenylalanine or tryptophan. The D gene is left open where the match is weak. Some rows mark clone size as missing; the rest say once, few, many or name a class of expanded clone.

cdr3_length: 14
j_call: TRBJ2-5
v_call: TRBV29-1
d_call: .
clone_size: few
cdr3_nt: TGCAGCGTGGTGTGGGGCATGGGCACTCAGACCCAGTACTTC
cdr3_aa: CSVVWGMGTQTQYF

cdr3_length: 14
j_call: TRBJ2-2
v_call: TRBV2
d_call: TRBD2
clone_size: .
cdr3_nt: TGTGCCAGCAGTCCGGGGCGGGGGGCCGGGGAGCTGTTTTTT
cdr3_aa: CASSPGRGAGELFF

cdr3_length: 15
j_call: TRBJ2-1
v_call: TRBV19
d_call: TRBD1
clone_size: .
cdr3_nt: TGTGCCAGTAGTATCCCAGACAGGGACTACAATGAGCAGTTCTTC
cdr3_aa: CASSIPDRDYNEQFF

cdr3_length: 14
j_call: TRBJ1-5
v_call: TRBV28
d_call: .
clone_size: .
cdr3_nt: TGTGCCAGCAGGAGGACAGCGAGCAATCAGCCCCAGCATTTT
cdr3_aa: CASRRTASNQPQHF

cdr3_length: 13
j_call: TRBJ1-2
v_call: TRBV15
d_call: .
clone_size: .
cdr3_nt: TGTGCCACCAGCTGGGGAGGGTCTGATGGCTACACCTTC
cdr3_aa: CATSWGGSDGYTF

cdr3_length: 14
j_call: TRBJ1-5
v_call: TRBV28
d_call: .
clone_size: .
cdr3_nt: TGTGCCTCCGAGCCAGGGCGGTCCAATCAGCCCCAGCATTTT
cdr3_aa: CASEPGRSNQPQHF

cdr3_length: 15
j_call: TRBJ1-2
v_call: TRBV3-1/TRBV3-2
d_call: .
clone_size: .
cdr3_nt: TGTGCCAGCAGCCAACGGGGACATGGAGTCTTTGGCTACACCTTC
cdr3_aa: CASSQRGHGVFGYTF

cdr3_length: 12
j_call: TRBJ2-7
v_call: TRBV28
d_call: .
clone_size: few
cdr3_nt: TGTGCCAGCAGTATGCGTATTAACGAGCAGTACTTC
cdr3_aa: CASSMRINEQYF

cdr3_length: 15
j_call: TRBJ2-1
v_call: TRBV27
d_call: TRBD2
clone_size: .
cdr3_nt: TGTGCCAGCAGTTTGGGGGAGCCTAGCGGTGATGAGCAGTTCTTC
cdr3_aa: CASSLGEPSGDEQFF

cdr3_length: 14
j_call: TRBJ1-1
v_call: TRBV19
d_call: .
clone_size: .
cdr3_nt: TGTGCCAGTAGTATCCGACGGGGGAACACTGAAGCTTTCTTT
cdr3_aa: CASSIRRGNTEAFF

cdr3_length: 13
j_call: TRBJ2-2
v_call: TRBV7-7
d_call: .
clone_size: .
cdr3_nt: TGTGCTAGCAGCCCCGGGATACTCGGGGAGCTGTTTTTT
cdr3_aa: CASSPGILGELFF

cdr3_length: 14
j_call: TRBJ1-2
v_call: TRBV6-1
d_call: .
clone_size: .
cdr3_nt: TGTGCCAGCAGTGAAGCAAACAGGGTCTATGGCTACACCTTC
cdr3_aa: CASSEANRVYGYTF

cdr3_length: 13
j_call: TRBJ2-7
v_call: TRBV30
d_call: TRBD2
clone_size: .
cdr3_nt: TGTGCCTGGGGCTGGTGGGAGGGTTACGAGCAGTACTTC
cdr3_aa: CAWGWWEGYEQYF

cdr3_length: 11
j_call: TRBJ1-2
v_call: TRBV19
d_call: TRBD1
clone_size: few
cdr3_nt: TGTGCCAGTGGGGGACAGCCGGGGGACACCTTC
cdr3_aa: CASGGQPGDTF

cdr3_length: 17
j_call: TRBJ1-2
v_call: TRBV7-9
d_call: .
clone_size: .
cdr3_nt: TGTGCCAGCAGCCCAAGTGGCAATCTTATCCCCTACTATGGCTACACCTTC
cdr3_aa: CASSPSGNLIPYYGYTF

cdr3_length: 15
j_call: TRBJ2-1
v_call: TRBV11-3
d_call: TRBD2
clone_size: .
cdr3_nt: TGTGCCAGCAGCTTAGGGACTAGCGGGGTCAATGAGCAGTTCTTC
cdr3_aa: CASSLGTSGVNEQFF

cdr3_length: 15
j_call: TRBJ1-2
v_call: TRBV20-1
d_call: TRBD1
clone_size: .
cdr3_nt: TGCAGTGCTAGTTTCCTCAGGGGGCTGGGGTATGGCTACACCTTC
cdr3_aa: CSASFLRGLGYGYTF

cdr3_length: 13
j_call: TRBJ1-1
v_call: TRBV3-1/TRBV3-2
d_call: TRBD1
clone_size: .
cdr3_nt: TGTGCCAGCAGCCCGGGGGACAGCCGCCAAGCTTTCTTT
cdr3_aa: CASSPGDSRQAFF

cdr3_length: 16
j_call: TRBJ1-4
v_call: TRBV5-1
d_call: TRBD1
clone_size: .
cdr3_nt: TGCGCCAGCAGCTTGAGCCCAGGGGGCGGGAGTCAAAAACTGTTTTTT
cdr3_aa: CASSLSPGGGSQKLFF

cdr3_length: 18
j_call: TRBJ2-7
v_call: TRBV7-9
d_call: TRBD1
clone_size: .
cdr3_nt: TGTGCCAGCAGCCGAGGGGGCCTTTGGATCCTTAACTCCTACGAGCAGTACTTC
cdr3_aa: CASSRGGLWILNSYEQYF

cdr3_length: 14
j_call: TRBJ1-1
v_call: TRBV4-1
d_call: .
clone_size: .
cdr3_nt: TGCGCCAGCAGCCGTAGCAGGGGGAACACTGAAGCTTTCTTT
cdr3_aa: CASSRSRGNTEAFF

cdr3_length: 17
j_call: TRBJ1-2
v_call: TRBV19
d_call: .
clone_size: .
cdr3_nt: TGTGCCAGTAGCAGAAGTACAACAGGGTCGGTTTATTATGGCTACACCTTC
cdr3_aa: CASSRSTTGSVYYGYTF

cdr3_length: 16
j_call: TRBJ1-4
v_call: TRBV7-9
d_call: TRBD1
clone_size: once
cdr3_nt: TGTGCCAGCAGCTTCCCTCAGACAGGGGCTATTGAAAAACTGTTTTTT
cdr3_aa: CASSFPQTGAIEKLFF

cdr3_length: 12
j_call: TRBJ2-2
v_call: TRBV6-5
d_call: .
clone_size: .
cdr3_nt: TGTGCCAGCAGCGGGTCCACCGGGGAGCTGTTTTTT
cdr3_aa: CASSGSTGELFF

cdr3_length: 15
j_call: TRBJ2-7
v_call: TRBV27
d_call: TRBD2
clone_size: .
cdr3_nt: TGTGCCAGCAGCACCGCGACTAGCGGGGGCTACGAGCAGTACTTC
cdr3_aa: CASSTATSGGYEQYF

cdr3_length: 22
j_call: TRBJ2-1
v_call: TRBV1
d_call: .
clone_size: many
cdr3_nt: TGCACCAGCAGCCAGCAACCCCCCAGCGGGGGGGTGGCAGGGAAAAAATACAATGAGCAGTTCTTC
cdr3_aa: CTSSQQPPSGGVAGKKYNEQFF

cdr3_length: 16
j_call: TRBJ2-1
v_call: TRBV5-6
d_call: .
clone_size: .
cdr3_nt: TGTGCCAGCAACCCCGGGAGGGGGCTTGCATACAATGAGCAGTTCTTC
cdr3_aa: CASNPGRGLAYNEQFF

cdr3_length: 14
j_call: TRBJ1-1
v_call: TRBV5-1
d_call: .
clone_size: .
cdr3_nt: TGCGCCAGCAGCGGTGGACACGAGAACACTGAAGCTTTCTTT
cdr3_aa: CASSGGHENTEAFF

cdr3_length: 14
j_call: TRBJ2-7
v_call: TRBV14
d_call: .
clone_size: .
cdr3_nt: TGTGCCAGCAGCCAAGATAGGGACACCTACGAGCAGTACTTC
cdr3_aa: CASSQDRDTYEQYF

cdr3_length: 15
j_call: TRBJ1-6
v_call: TRBV6-1
d_call: .
clone_size: once
cdr3_nt: TGTGCCAGCAGTGACGGGAGCTCCTATAATTCACCCCTCCACTTT
cdr3_aa: CASSDGSSYNSPLHF

cdr3_length: 14
j_call: TRBJ2-7
v_call: TRBV19
d_call: TRBD1
clone_size: .
cdr3_nt: TGTGCCAGTAGTATGGTGACAGGGAGCCACGAGCAGTACTTC
cdr3_aa: CASSMVTGSHEQYF

cdr3_length: 19
j_call: TRBJ2-3
v_call: TRBV7-9
d_call: TRBD2
clone_size: .
cdr3_nt: TGTGCCAGCAGCTCCAGACTAGCGGGAGACTCATCTAGCACAGATACGCAGTATTTT
cdr3_aa: CASSSRLAGDSSSTDTQYF

cdr3_length: 15
j_call: TRBJ2-7
v_call: TRBV27
d_call: .
clone_size: .
cdr3_nt: TGTGCCAGCAGCTCCCCGGGTTACGGGTCCTACGAGCAGTACTTC
cdr3_aa: CASSSPGYGSYEQYF

cdr3_length: 14
j_call: TRBJ1-2
v_call: TRBV18
d_call: .
clone_size: .
cdr3_nt: TGTGCCAGCTCCTACTCAGGGTTGGGCGATGGCTACACCTTC
cdr3_aa: CASSYSGLGDGYTF

cdr3_length: 15
j_call: TRBJ1-2
v_call: TRBV18
d_call: TRBD1
clone_size: .
cdr3_nt: TGTGCCAGCTCACCTTTTGACAGGGCGATGGATGGCTACACCTTC
cdr3_aa: CASSPFDRAMDGYTF

cdr3_length: 15
j_call: TRBJ1-5
v_call: TRBV11-2
d_call: .
clone_size: .
cdr3_nt: TGTGCCAGCAGCTTCTCACAGGGAATCGGTCAGCCCCAGCATTTT
cdr3_aa: CASSFSQGIGQPQHF

cdr3_length: 13
j_call: TRBJ2-7
v_call: TRBV19
d_call: .
clone_size: .
cdr3_nt: TGTGCCAGTAGCGGACAGCCCTCCTACGAGCAGTACTTC
cdr3_aa: CASSGQPSYEQYF

cdr3_length: 15
j_call: TRBJ2-3
v_call: TRBV4-2
d_call: TRBD2
clone_size: .
cdr3_nt: TGTGCCAGCAGCCAAGATCTGGGGGGGGTAGATACGCAGTATTTT
cdr3_aa: CASSQDLGGVDTQYF

cdr3_length: 15
j_call: TRBJ1-3
v_call: TRBV29-1
d_call: .
clone_size: .
cdr3_nt: TGCAGCGTTGTGGCGGGAGACAGCTCTGGAAACACCATATATTTT
cdr3_aa: CSVVAGDSSGNTIYF

cdr3_length: 16
j_call: TRBJ1-3
v_call: TRBV4-1
d_call: .
clone_size: .
cdr3_nt: TGCGCCAGCAGCCAAGAGGGGGCAGGCTCTGGAAACACCATATATTTT
cdr3_aa: CASSQEGAGSGNTIYF

cdr3_length: 20
j_call: TRBJ2-3
v_call: TRBV6-1
d_call: TRBD2
clone_size: .
cdr3_nt: TGTGCCAGCAATGACCAAGTCTTCGGTAGCGGGAGCCCTAGCACAGATACGCAGTATTTT
cdr3_aa: CASNDQVFGSGSPSTDTQYF

cdr3_length: 15
j_call: TRBJ2-3
v_call: TRBV7-9
d_call: .
clone_size: once
cdr3_nt: TGTGCCAGCAGCTTACCCTATACAGGGATAGATACGCAGTATTTT
cdr3_aa: CASSLPYTGIDTQYF

cdr3_length: 18
j_call: TRBJ2-5
v_call: TRBV7-9
d_call: TRBD2
clone_size: once
cdr3_nt: TGTGCCAGCAGCCTAGCCGGGGGGGGCCCCGGGACCCAAGAGACCCAGTACTTC
cdr3_aa: CASSLAGGGPGTQETQYF

cdr3_length: 14
j_call: TRBJ2-2
v_call: TRBV27
d_call: .
clone_size: .
cdr3_nt: TGTGCCAGCGGGAGGACAGGCGTTACCGGGGAGCTGTTTTTT
cdr3_aa: CASGRTGVTGELFF

cdr3_length: 13
j_call: TRBJ2-2
v_call: TRBV11-3
d_call: .
clone_size: .
cdr3_nt: TGTGCCAGCAGTAGGAGGGAAGCCGGGGAGCTGTTTTTT
cdr3_aa: CASSRREAGELFF

cdr3_length: 13
j_call: TRBJ1-1
v_call: TRBV27
d_call: .
clone_size: .
cdr3_nt: TGTGCCAGCATTAGGGGAGGAGGGACTGAAGCTTTCTTT
cdr3_aa: CASIRGGGTEAFF

cdr3_length: 13
j_call: TRBJ2-1
v_call: TRBV10-3
d_call: .
clone_size: .
cdr3_nt: TGTGCCATCAGATACCGATCAGAAAATGAGCAGTTCTTC
cdr3_aa: CAIRYRSENEQFF

cdr3_length: 14
j_call: TRBJ2-2
v_call: TRBV6-4
d_call: .
clone_size: few
cdr3_nt: TGTGCCAGCAGTCTACAGGGTCCCCCCGGGGAGCTGTTTTTT
cdr3_aa: CASSLQGPPGELFF

cdr3_length: 14
j_call: TRBJ2-3
v_call: TRBV29-1
d_call: TRBD2
clone_size: few
cdr3_nt: TGCAGCGGAAGCGGGGGGGAGGTTACAGATACGCAGTATTTT
cdr3_aa: CSGSGGEVTDTQYF

cdr3_length: 12
j_call: TRBJ2-7
v_call: TRBV6-2/TRBV6-3
d_call: .
clone_size: .
cdr3_nt: TGTGCCAGCAGTTTAAGCGGGTACGAGCAGTACTTC
cdr3_aa: CASSLSGYEQYF

cdr3_length: 17
j_call: TRBJ2-5
v_call: TRBV3-1/TRBV3-2
d_call: TRBD2
clone_size: .
cdr3_nt: TGTGCCAGCAGCCACCTAGCGGGGGGAACGAGACAAGAGACCCAGTACTTC
cdr3_aa: CASSHLAGGTRQETQYF

cdr3_length: 14
j_call: TRBJ2-7
v_call: TRBV3-1/TRBV3-2
d_call: TRBD1
clone_size: .
cdr3_nt: TGTGCCAGCAGCCAAGATCCAGGGGGCTACGAGCAGTACTTC
cdr3_aa: CASSQDPGGYEQYF

cdr3_length: 13
j_call: TRBJ1-5
v_call: TRBV6-4
d_call: .
clone_size: once
cdr3_nt: TGTGCCAGCAGCCCAGGGACTGGTCAGCCCCAGCATTTT
cdr3_aa: CASSPGTGQPQHF

cdr3_length: 16
j_call: TRBJ2-2
v_call: TRBV7-8
d_call: TRBD1
clone_size: .
cdr3_nt: TGTGCCAGCAGCTTAGCCGGGACAGGAGGCACCGGGGAGCTGTTTTTT
cdr3_aa: CASSLAGTGGTGELFF

cdr3_length: 11
j_call: TRBJ1-6
v_call: TRBV20-1
d_call: .
clone_size: .
cdr3_nt: TGCAGTGCTGTAGGACCGGGGACCCTCCACTTT
cdr3_aa: CSAVGPGTLHF